Listed here are 20 T cell receptor beta chains from one sample, sequenced in a study of T cell changes during pregnancy in multiple sclerosis. The data were produced by immunoSEQ multiplex PCR, yet TCRdb's version contains in-frame clones alone and is incomplete. This table holds about 100,000 clones, 80% to 95% found once. This specimen consisted of peripheral blood, obtained after pregnancy. The receptors originated from a female donor with multiple sclerosis, enrolled in a pregnancy study.

The chain carries TRBV13 and TRBJ2-4, with 10 bases that match TRBD1. The CDR3 covers 14 residues. V shed 5 bases and J 5 bases; nucleotides not matched to a gene: 3. CDR1 is PRHDT and CDR2 is FYEKMQ in the germline V gene (reference sequence). The CDR3 DNA reads as TGTGCCAGCAGCGACAGGGGGCTAGAAAACATTCAGTACTTC. Translating gives CASSDRGLENIQYF.

The chain is built from TRBV25-1 and TRBJ2-5, with 7 bases identical to TRBD1. The CDR3 covers 13 residues. Germline values: CDR1 MGHDK, CDR2 SYGVNS. V shed 2 bases, J shed 7 bases, and the junction held 4 bases outside the gene matches. In DNA form, the CDR3 reads TGTGCCAGCAGTGAAGGACAGGCCGGGACCCAGTACTTC. Amino acids: CASSEGQAGTQYF.

The chain employs TRBV7-9 and TRBJ1-1; 7 bases line up with TRBD1. The CDR3 length is 14 residues. Per germline, CDR1 SEHNR and CDR2 FQNEAQ (reference sequence). J gave up 5 bases and V 5 bases, and 8 bases lay outside the gene matches. Written as DNA, the CDR3 is TGTGCCAGCAGCCCGGCACGACAGGGTACTGAAGCTTTCTTT. Amino acids: CASSPARQGTEAFF. Variable domain in full (rest from reference TRBV7-9 and TRBJ1-1): DTGVSQNPRHKITKRGQNVTFRCDPISEHNRLYWYRQTLGQGPEFLTYFQNEAQLEKSRLLSDRFSAERPKGSFSTLEIQRTEQGDSAMYLCASSPARQGTEAFFGQGTRLTVV.

The chain couples TRBV29-1 to TRBJ1-1; D not resolved. The germline CDR1 and CDR2 sequences are SQVTM and ANQGSEA. V lost 4 bases to trimming and J lost 0 bases, with 6 bases between them. The CDR3 runs 12 residues. The CDR3 bases are TGCAGCGTTGGGCGGTTGAACACTGAAGCTTTCTTT. Its translation is CSVGRLNTEAFF.

The rearrangement joins TRBV7-9 to TRBJ1-2; TRBD1 matches at 9 bases. This CDR3 comprises 12 residues. Looked up from germline, CDR1 is SEHNR and CDR2 is FQNEAQ (reference sequence). V was clipped by 5 bases and J by 13 bases; unmatched bases: 8. CDR3: CASSRQGVVSTF. As DNA, the CDR3 is TGTGCCAGCAGCCGACAGGGGGTGGTCTCCACCTTC.

This chain connects TRBV30 to TRBJ1-2; weak D call: TRBD1 (6 bases). Germline V gives CDR1 GTSNPN, CDR2 SVGIG (reference sequence). The CDR3 is 12 amino acids. V lost 4 bases and J 8 bases, leaving 14 bases between the germline ends. CDR3 in DNA: TGTGCCTGGATCGTCTTAGGGGGAGGCTACACCTTC. This translates into CAWIVLGGGYTF. The variable domain in full, with the rest retrieved from reference TRBV30 and TRBJ1-2, is SQTIHQWPATLVQPVGSPLSLECTVEGTSNPNLYWYRQAAGRGLQLLFYSVGIGQISSEVPQNLSASRPQDRQFILSSKKLLLSDSGFYLCAWIVLGGGYTFGSGTRLTVV.

The chain recombines TRBV9 with TRBJ1-1, with 9 bases fitting TRBD1. With V trimmed by 0 bases and J by 5 bases, 2 bases remained unmatched. In germline, CDR1 is SGDLS, CDR2 YYNGEE. This CDR3 comprises 14 residues. This chain's CDR3 is CASSVGGQGTEAFF. CDR3 DNA sequence: TGTGCCAGCAGCGTAGGGGGACAGGGTACTGAAGCTTTCTTT.

The chain joins TRBV7-9 to TRBJ2-2, with TRBD1 matching 8 bases. Germline lookup yields CDR1 SEHNR and CDR2 FQNEAQ (reference sequence). Trimming at V came to 5 bases and at J to 2 bases, leaving 7 bases not matched to a gene. The CDR3 totals 16 residues. This CDR3 reads CASSEMTGANTGELFF. Written as DNA, the CDR3 is TGTGCCAGCAGCGAGATGACAGGGGCTAACACCGGGGAGCTGTTTTTT.

The chain uses TRBV7-2 and TRBJ2-7, with D possibly matching TRBD2 (6 bases). From germline, CDR1 is SGHTA and CDR2 FQGNSA. The CDR3 totals 13 residues. The germline V and J ends were trimmed by 4 bases and 7 bases, with 14 bases remaining between them. The CDR3 region is CASSSRLGLEQYF. The CDR3 nucleotides read TGTGCCAGCAGCTCCCGACTAGGCTTAGAGCAGTACTTC.

The chain carries TRBV4-3 and TRBJ2-3; TRBD1 aligns across 8 bases. In germline, CDR1 is LGHNA, CDR2 YSLEER. Losses at the gene ends were 3 bases for V and 0 bases for J; bases not matched to a gene: 8. The CDR3 runs to 17 residues. CDR3 amino acids: CASSQDQGASSTDTQYF. CDR3 DNA: TGCGCCAGCAGCCAGGACCAGGGGGCGTCGAGCACAGATACGCAGTATTTT.

The chain employs TRBV4-1 and TRBJ1-1; D is ambiguous. This CDR3 has 15 amino acids. Trimming took off 0 bases at V and 4 bases at J, with 12 bases between the two ends. The germline CDR1 and CDR2 sequences are MGHRA and YSYEKL. The CDR3 spells CASSQDAGITTEAFF. The DNA of the CDR3 is TGCGCCAGCAGCCAAGATGCGGGCATAACCACTGAAGCTTTCTTT.

The J gene is TRBJ2-2, the V gene TRBV5-4; 11 nucleotides align to TRBD2. V gave up 3 bases and J gave up 3 bases; unmatched junction bases: 7. This CDR3 is 17 amino acids long. Per germline, CDR1 SGHNT and CDR2 YYREEE (reference sequence). The CDR3 sequence is CASSSGLAGGHTGELFF. DNA for the CDR3: TGTGCCAGCAGCTCCGGTCTAGCGGGGGGCCACACCGGGGAGCTGTTTTTT.

The chain links TRBV5-1 to TRBJ1-2, with D perhaps TRBD1 (6 bases). V lost 3 bases to trimming and J lost 9 bases, with 15 bases between them. The CDR3 has 13 amino acids. Germline V CDR1 and CDR2: SGHRS, YFSETQ. CDR3 sequence (DNA): TGCGCCAGCAGCTGGGGACAACAATCGAGCTACACCTTC. Protein product: CASSWGQQSSYTF.

The chain joins TRBV6-5 to TRBJ2-3, with TRBD2 matching 9 bases. CDR3 size: 16 residues. Germline assignment: CDR1 MNHEY and CDR2 SVGAGI. The V and J ends lost 4 bases and 0 bases, in that order; junction bases with no gene match: 5. The CDR3 coding sequence is TGTGCCAGCAGTTCGAGGCTAGCGGGAAGCACAGATACGCAGTATTTT. It translates to CASSSRLAGSTDTQYF.

The chain carries TRBV11-3 and TRBJ1-5; unclear D gene. Deletions cut 1 base from V and 9 bases from J, with 19 bases between. The CDR3 runs to 16 residues. Germline CDR1 is SGHNT and CDR2 is YENEEA. The CDR3 DNA is TGTGCCAGCAGCTTAGCCCCTGGCAGAGTCCCTAGGCCCCAGCATTTT. This gives the protein CASSLAPGRVPRPQHF.

This clone was counted a single time. The V and J genes are TRBV7-2 and TRBJ2-5, with D tentatively TRBD2 (6 bases). The CDR3 contains 13 residues. Germline V gene sequence: CDR1 SGHTA, CDR2 FQGNSA. V was trimmed by 6 bases and J by 9 bases, leaving 17 bases between them. The CDR3 spells CASSQLPGRSQYF. Here the CDR3 DNA reads TGTGCCAGCAGTCAACTCCCAGGGAGGTCCCAGTACTTC.

This chain joins TRBV19 and TRBJ2-1, with 12 bases fitting TRBD2. CDR1 and CDR2 from the germline V gene are LNHDA and SQIVND (reference sequence). V dropped 2 bases and J dropped 10; count of bases not matched to a gene: 6. CDR3 length equals 15 residues. The CDR3 DNA follows: TGTGCCAGTAGTATACTGACTAGCGGGAGTCGGGAGCAGTTCTTC. This translates into CASSILTSGSREQFF.

This clone has more than one count but fewer than ten. The chain is built from TRBV15 and TRBJ1-3; D is perhaps TRBD1 (5 bases). V was pared by 1 base and J by 0 bases, with 10 bases between. The CDR3 has 16 amino acids. CDR1 LNHNV and CDR2 YYDKDF come from the germline V gene (reference sequence). DNA for the CDR3: TGTGCCACCAGCAGAGCGGGTACAGGCTCTGGAAACACCATATATTTT. Its translation: CATSRAGTGSGNTIYF.

This chain joins TRBV5-6 and TRBJ1-6, with TRBD1 identical over 11 bases. This CDR3 region has 16 residues. Germline-derived CDR1 and CDR2 are SGHDT and YYEEEE. V shed 6 bases and J 10 bases; nucleotides not matched to a gene: 12. CDR3 in amino acids: CASIKTSGTGGSPLHF. The CDR3 DNA is TGTGCCAGCATCAAAACCTCCGGGACAGGGGGATCACCCCTCCACTTT.

CDR3: CASSPGQGTQPQHF. CDR3 coding DNA: TGTGCCAGCTCACCGGGACAGGGGACTCAGCCCCAGCATTTT. The genes are TRBV18 and TRBJ1-5; 10 nucleotides agree with TRBD1. CDR1 KGHSH and CDR2 LQKENI come from the germline V gene. V gave up 3 bases and J gave up 6 bases; unmatched junction bases: 2. CDR3 size: 14 residues.